A selection of T cell receptor beta chains follows, all from one sample in a study of T cell responses to AZD1222 COVID-19 vaccine. This table comes from immunoSEQ multiplex PCR, and its TCRdb copy is limited to in-frame clones, with some not included. In the table there are about 160,000 clones, around nine tenths of which are singletons. The specimen comprised peripheral blood, sampled on day 0 of AZD1222 vaccination. These receptors were collected from an adult in good health. Each CDR3 is given with its conserved first and last residue. Each record gives: clone size, V gene, D gene, J gene, CDR3 protein, CDR3 DNA. The D gene is left open where the match is weak. Clone size, where shown, is once, few, many, or a class for clones that have expanded.

>.|TRBV29-1|.|TRBJ2-3
CSVRTQADTQYF
TGCAGCGTGAGGACACAAGCAGATACGCAGTATTTT
>.|TRBV6-5|.|TRBJ1-2
CASGSPVLDYGYTF
TGTGCCAGCGGGTCGCCGGTCCTGGACTATGGCTACACCTTC
>.|TRBV5-1|.|TRBJ2-2
CASSEGINGELFF
TGCGCCAGCAGCGAGGGTATCAACGGGGAGCTGTTTTTT
>once|TRBV30|TRBD2|TRBJ2-2
CACTGTSGRVDTGELFF
TGTGCCTGCACCGGGACTAGCGGGAGAGTTGACACCGGGGAGCTGTTTTTT
>.|TRBV5-8|TRBD1|TRBJ1-5
CASSSQGASNQPQHF
TGTGCCAGCAGCTCCCAGGGGGCGAGCAATCAGCCCCAGCATTTT
>.|TRBV27|.|TRBJ1-5
CASSTWVPGRGQPQHF
TGTGCCAGCAGTACCTGGGTCCCAGGGCGAGGACAGCCCCAGCATTTT
>once|TRBV9|.|TRBJ1-1
CASGASGAEAFF
TGTGCCAGCGGCGCGTCGGGGGCTGAAGCTTTCTTT
>.|TRBV7-3|.|TRBJ2-1
CASSPVGLYNEQFF
TGTGCCAGCAGCCCCGTGGGACTTTACAATGAGCAGTTCTTC
>.|TRBV7-2|.|TRBJ1-1
CASSLTVNTEAFF
TGTGCCAGCAGCTTGACAGTGAACACTGAAGCTTTCTTT
>.|TRBV11-1|.|TRBJ1-1
CASSPQGAEAFF
TGTGCCAGCAGCCCACAGGGAGCTGAAGCTTTCTTT
>.|TRBV28|TRBD1|TRBJ1-4
CASSTGGEKLFF
TGTGCCAGCAGTACAGGGGGAGAAAAACTGTTTTTT
>.|TRBV15|.|TRBJ1-1
CATSSALGGTEAFF
TGTGCCACCAGCTCGGCCTTAGGGGGGACTGAAGCTTTCTTT
>.|TRBV4-3|TRBD2|TRBJ2-1
CASSQDLAAYNEQFF
TGCGCCAGCAGCCAAGATCTAGCGGCCTACAATGAGCAGTTCTTC
>.|TRBV3-1/TRBV3-2|.|TRBJ1-2
CASSQVEVSGGYTF
TGTGCCAGCAGCCAAGTTGAGGTGTCTGGTGGCTACACCTTC
>.|TRBV13|TRBD2|TRBJ2-2
CASGTRITGELFF
TGTGCCAGCGGGACTAGGATCACCGGGGAGCTGTTTTTT
>.|TRBV4-3|.|TRBJ2-3
CASSQDRGGRGDTQYF
TGCGCCAGCAGCCAGGACAGAGGAGGGAGGGGAGATACGCAGTATTTT
>.|TRBV19|.|TRBJ1-5
CASRAVRSNQPQHF
TGTGCCAGTAGGGCGGTGCGCAGCAATCAGCCCCAGCATTTT
>.|TRBV7-6|.|TRBJ1-3
CASSPLYRLSGNTIYF
TGTGCCAGCAGCCCACTGTACAGACTCTCTGGAAACACCATATATTTT
>.|TRBV7-2|.|TRBJ2-1
CASSLVGGTYNEQFF
TGTGCCAGCAGCTTAGTGGGGGGTACCTACAATGAGCAGTTCTTC
>.|TRBV7-2|.|TRBJ1-5
CASSSGSNQPQHF
TGTGCCAGCAGCTCAGGGTCCAATCAGCCCCAGCATTTT
>.|TRBV30|.|TRBJ1-2
CAWSKPSGLLNYGYTF
TGTGCCTGGAGTAAACCCTCCGGACTACTTAACTATGGCTACACCTTC
>.|TRBV27|TRBD2|TRBJ2-1
CASSPRLAGGRNEQFF
TGTGCCAGCAGTCCTCGACTAGCGGGGGGGAGAAATGAGCAGTTCTTC
>.|TRBV2|.|TRBJ1-1
CASSREMNTEAFF
TGTGCCAGCAGTAGGGAAATGAACACTGAAGCTTTCTTT
>.|TRBV27|.|TRBJ1-5
CASKAWAAGDQPQHF
TGTGCCAGCAAGGCCTGGGCAGCCGGGGATCAGCCCCAGCATTTT
>.|TRBV7-3|.|TRBJ2-7
CASSLKVRDEQYF
TGTGCCAGCAGCTTGAAGGTTCGGGACGAGCAGTACTTC
>.|TRBV5-1|.|TRBJ1-1
CASSLGPQGTEAFF
TGCGCCAGCAGCTTGGGACCCCAGGGGACTGAAGCTTTCTTT
>few|TRBV27|TRBD1|TRBJ2-7
CASSLLGTGFYEQYF
TGTGCCAGCAGTTTACTCGGGACAGGGTTCTACGAGCAGTACTTC
>.|TRBV6-1|TRBD1|TRBJ1-4
CASSASRTGPNEKLFF
TGTGCCAGCAGTGCATCCCGGACAGGGCCGAATGAAAAACTGTTTTTT
>.|TRBV28|.|TRBJ2-3
CASSSEDTQYF
TGTGCCAGCAGTTCCGAAGATACGCAGTATTTT
>.|TRBV28|.|TRBJ1-1
CASQGTEAFF
TGTGCCAGCCAGGGGACTGAAGCTTTCTTT
>.|TRBV18|TRBD1|TRBJ1-4
CASSPPGQGYEKLFF
TGTGCCAGCTCACCTCCCGGACAGGGGTATGAAAAACTGTTTTTT
>.|TRBV4-3|TRBD2|TRBJ2-1
CASSQDPPGGSSYNEQFF
TGCGCCAGCAGCCAAGACCCTCCGGGGGGGAGCTCCTACAATGAGCAGTTCTTC